This T cell receptor (beta chain) was recovered during a study of human thymus T cells (dated by TCRdb to about 2020). The study in broad terms: TCR alpha and beta repertoires from about 8 infant thymus samples and a few related peripheral blood samples were characterized in the study. The cohort included about six male and two female infants, with donor ages spanning 7 to 244 days.

The paper's findings and limits, for the study overall: According to the related research, thymic TCR repertoires were highly overlapping among unrelated individuals. Biased V and J gene segment usage appeared to be present in both thymic and peripheral blood repertoires. On average, thymus samples gave around 810,000 unique TCRB clonotypes, whereas blood samples gave roughly 86,000.

From the germline V gene, CDR1 is ENHRY and CDR2 is SYGVKD. The CDR3 runs 17 residues from the cysteine to the phenylalanine. Left in the record is the CDR3 DNA by itself, 51 bases read in frame from the first base. Trimming at the junction amounts to 6 bases on V and 1 base on J, and the germline ends lie 21 bases apart. In the case of this clone: The antigen this receptor binds is unknown. Base qualities are not recorded, but no much larger clone differs from it by a single base.

TCRB and TCRAD loci were amplified from a standardized quantity of quality-controlled genomic DNA using the immunoSEQ multiplex PCR assay. Amplicons spanned the V(D)J region at a length sufficient to cover the CDR3 and identify V and J genes. Amplicon sequencing was performed on an Illumina platform through the commercial immunoSEQ service. In the source study's methods: Corrections for primer bias and sequencing errors followed previously described methods, while TCRAD and TCRB definitions were based on the IMGT database. The repertoires were analysed using immunoSEQ Analyzer 3.0 and VDJTools for basic statistics, V/J segment usage, diversity estimates, rarefaction and pairwise overlap. Diversity was estimated using the Chao1, ChaoE, Efron-Thisted, Shannon and inverse Simpson indices, and was also estimated on datasets down-sampled to the size of the smallest sample. For repertoire overlap, CDR3 nucleotide sequence, V gene and J gene had to match strictly, and clustering was done by Jaccard-based multidimensional scaling. The immuneACCESS repertoire file appears here via TCRdb, limited to in-frame rearrangements. These files lack a portion of the clones; in checked studies, under half of the deficit traces to unresolved V genes, and the cause of the others is not known. D and trimming come from the DNA, and the V and J calls and clone size come from that table. The sample has about 78,000 clones on record, just over 95% of them singletons. 0.025% to 0.035% of the sample comes from the top ten.

The thymus tissue came from surgical resects taken out during corrective cardiac surgery. Immunologically healthy infants undergoing open corrective cardiac surgery for congenital heart defects in Finland were used as donors. Thymocytes were released mechanically from tissue and stored at -70 °C as pellets of about 8.5-31 million cells. Genomic DNA was extracted from frozen cell pellets with a QIAsymphony instrument. The TCR originated in a boy younger than two with a congenital heart defect but otherwise immunologically healthy. Sequenced input: thymus tissue. The chain couples TRBV10-3 to TRBJ1-1, with TRBD1 as a weak D call on 6 bases. The bases are TGTGCCATCAGCATAACAGGGTTGGATACAAGGAACACTGAAGCTTTCTTT. It translates to CAISITGLDTRNTEAFF.